What follows are 18 T cell receptor beta chains derived from one specimen sequenced in a study of blood T cells in healthy people across ages. It was with a sample-barcoded 5' primer and a J-beta primer mix that a second PCR of roughly 7 to 12 cycles was run. TCRdb independently ran MiXCR on the 5' RACE reads; one entry per CDR3 protein. Of fewer than 1.5 million distinct CDR3 sequences detected, 40% to 50% appear once; the ten largest clones hold roughly 8.2%. The sample taken for sequencing was blood. The receptor source for this set is a woman aged 18-29 years in good health.

This clonotype has just one count. This chain uses TRBV6-5 with TRBJ2-2; 7 bases are shared with TRBD2. With V trimmed by 1 base and J by 7 bases, 9 bases remained unmatched. Germline CDR1 is MNHEY and CDR2 is SVGAGI. The CDR3 runs 16 residues. The CDR3 region has the DNA TGTGCCAGCAGTTACTTAGTTGGGACTATCTGCGGGGAGCTGTTTTTT. This codes for CASSYLVGTICGELFF.

The chain joins TRBV25-1 to TRBJ2-4; 9 nucleotides match TRBD1. In germline, CDR1 is MGHDK, CDR2 SYGVNS. The CDR3 contains 16 residues. V lost 4 bases and J lost 8; bases outside the gene matches: 12. The CDR3 protein is CASSASTGGVGDIQYF. CDR3 bases: TGTGCCAGCAGTGCTTCCACAGGGGGCGTGGGAGACATTCAGTACTTC.

The chain joins TRBV7-2 to TRBJ1-5; no reliable D call. The CDR3 loop spans 13 amino acids. CDR1 SGHTA and CDR2 FQGNSA come from the germline V gene. Trimming took 5 bases from V and 7 from J, leaving 12 bases between them. The CDR3 sequence is CASSPNSGQPQHF. The CDR3 DNA reads as TGTGCCAGCAGCCCGAATTCGGGGCAGCCCCAGCATTTT.

The chain is built from TRBV6-5 and TRBJ1-4; possible D gene TRBD1, 5 bases. CDR3 size: 16 residues. The germline V and J ends were trimmed by 0 bases and 7 bases, with 15 bases remaining between them. In germline, CDR1 is MNHEY, CDR2 SVGAGI. CDR3 coding DNA: TGTGCCAGCAGTTACTCGATTGGGGGAGGGAGTGAAAAACTGTTTTTT. It yields the protein CASSYSIGGGSEKLFF.

The chain carries TRBV20-1 and TRBJ2-7; 8 bases are a match to TRBD1. This CDR3 spans 13 amino acids. Trimming removed 7 bases from V and 0 bases from J; junction bases left unmatched: 5. From germline, CDR1 is DFQATT and CDR2 SNEGSKA (reference sequence). CDR3 nucleotide sequence: TGCAGTGGGGGGACAGGTGACTCCTACGAGCAGTACTTC. It codes for CSGGTGDSYEQYF.

The chain is built from TRBV9 and TRBJ1-3, with D unresolved. V lost 4 bases and J 1 base, leaving 12 bases between the germline ends. The CDR3 totals 15 residues. Germline V gene sequence: CDR1 SGDLS, CDR2 YYNGEE. CDR3 DNA sequence: TGTGCCAGCAGCCCAGACTTAGGGTCTGGAAACACCATATATTTT. It specifies CASSPDLGSGNTIYF.

A few counts support this clonotype. This chain joins TRBV20-1 and TRBJ2-3; TRBD2 might be the D (6 bases). The germline gives CDR1 DFQATT, CDR2 SNEGSKA (reference sequence). CDR3 length: 14 residues. Deletions cut 4 bases from V and 6 bases from J, with 17 bases between. CDR3 sequence: CSAMVPGAADTQYF. The CDR3 DNA reads TGCAGTGCTATGGTCCCGGGAGCAGCCGATACGCAGTATTTT.

This clonotype was picked up a small number of times. CDR3 sequence (DNA): TGCAGTGCCCTCACCCCCACTATATACGAGCAGTACTTC. Encoded protein: CSALTPTIYEQYF. The J gene is TRBJ2-7, the V gene TRBV20-1; D unresolved. With 6 bases removed from V and 4 bases from J, the gap between germline ends came to 16 bases. Germline assignment: CDR1 DFQATT and CDR2 SNEGSKA (reference sequence). The length of the CDR3 is 13 residues.

The rearrangement uses TRBV4-2 and TRBJ2-3, with TRBD2 matching over 7 bases. Looked up from germline, CDR1 is LGHNA and CDR2 is YNFKEQ. CDR3 size: 16 residues. The V segment lost 0 bases and the J segment 5 bases; nucleotides outside the gene matches: 8. The CDR3 coding sequence is TGTGCCAGCAGCCAAGAGCTAGCGGTTTTTGGAGATACGCAGTATTTT. Translated: CASSQELAVFGDTQYF.

Worth noting for this clonotype: At one end, the junction sequence differs from germline, possibly due to a read error. The chain couples TRBV29-1 to TRBJ1-4; 7 bases map to TRBD1. From germline, CDR1 is SQVTM and CDR2 ANQGSEA. The CDR3 is 14 amino acids. As DNA, the CDR3 is TGCAGCGCGAAGGCAGGGGGGCGTGGTGAAAAGCTGTTTTTT. It codes for CSAKAGGRGEKLFF.

The V call is TRBV10-3, the J call TRBJ1-5; D ambiguous. The length of the CDR3 is 16 residues. Germline V gene lookup returns CDR1 ENHRY and CDR2 SYGVKD. V dropped 1 base and J dropped 9 bases, with 19 bases sitting between them. This CDR3 is CAISEFELWGPGPQHF. CDR3 bases: TGTGCCATCAGTGAGTTCGAGTTATGGGGTCCGGGGCCCCAGCATTTT.

This rearrangement joins TRBV3-1 to TRBJ1-6; D is unclear. V was clipped by 6 bases and J by 3 bases, with 15 bases between them. Germline V CDR1 and CDR2: LGHDT, YNNKEL (reference sequence). The CDR3 totals 16 residues. As DNA, the CDR3 is TGTGCCAGCAGTCTCTCTACGGCCCTCTATAATTCACCCCTCCACTTT. Protein sequence: CASSLSTALYNSPLHF.

The V and J genes are TRBV28 and TRBJ1-2; D possibly corresponds to TRBD1 (5 bases). CDR3 length equals 14 residues. Germline CDR1 and CDR2: MDHEN and SYDVKM. V lost 6 bases and J 4 bases, leaving 15 bases between the germline ends. The DNA for the CDR3 is TGTGCCAGCAGGGCCGGGACGGTGACCTATGGCTACACCTTC. Its translation is CASRAGTVTYGYTF.

This chain joins TRBV21-1 and TRBJ1-4. TRBV21-1 is a pseudogene. The CDR3 has 15 residues. DNA for the CDR3: TGTGCCAGCAGCGAACAACACAGACAAGATGAAAAACTGTTTTTT. Residues: CASSEQHRQDEKLFF.

J is TRBJ2-5 and V is TRBV28; 12 nucleotides line up with TRBD2. The germline V gene has CDR1 MDHEN and CDR2 SYDVKM. This CDR3 comprises 18 residues. With V trimmed by 2 bases and J by 3 bases, 10 bases remained unmatched. The CDR3 bases are TGTGCCAGCAGTTTACCGAGGACTAGCGGGAAGGGAAAAGAGACCCAGTACTTC. This sequence encodes CASSLPRTSGKGKETQYF.

The chain uses TRBV6-1 and TRBJ1-5; D gene unclear. From germline, CDR1 is MNHNS and CDR2 SASEGT. The CDR3 loop spans 16 amino acids. The ends were cut back, 7 bases at V and 2 bases at J, with 18 bases in the middle. In DNA form, the CDR3 reads TGTGCCAGCACTCCCCAACCGAGGGCTCGCAATCAGCCCCAGCATTTT. It specifies CASTPQPRARNQPQHF.

This clonotype was observed a few times. The rearrangement links TRBV3-1 to TRBJ2-3, with TRBD2 matching 10 bases. CDR1 LGHDT and CDR2 YNNKEL come from the germline V gene (reference sequence). Trimming removed 1 base from V and 4 bases from J; junction bases left unmatched: 5. CDR3 size: 16 residues. The CDR3 nucleotides are TGTGCCAGCAGCCAAGTAGCGGGAGGCGTCTCAGATACGCAGTATTTT. Protein: CASSQVAGGVSDTQYF.

This clonotype was found a few times. The J gene is TRBJ1-1, the V gene TRBV20-1, with 9 bases aligning to TRBD1. The CDR3 is 13 residues long. The ends lost 6 bases at V and 4 bases at J; junction bases unmatched: 6. Germline CDR1 DFQATT, CDR2 SNEGSKA (reference sequence). In nucleotides, the CDR3 is TGCAGTGCCTACAGGGGGCCGGGCACTGAAGCTTTCTTT. Amino acid sequence: CSAYRGPGTEAFF.